The rows below give T cell receptor beta chains drawn from one sample of a study of identical twins. TCRdb fed the 5' RACE reads into MiXCR, producing one record per CDR3 protein. The data show under 250,000 distinct CDR3 sequences, with 7.5% seen just once and under 6.5% held by the top ten. Another study also made use of these data, one on yellow fever vaccine responses in identical twins.

Material for sequencing was CD8+ T cells sorted from blood. Receptors originate from a woman aged 18-29 years in good health. The CDR3 runs from the conserved cysteine through the conserved F or W. D genes are given only for firm matches. Some rows have no size entry. The others give once, few or many, or a class for an expanded clone.

j_call d_call clone_size v_call cdr3_nt cdr3_aa
TRBJ2-7 TRBD1 few TRBV7-9 TGTGCCAGCAGCGCAGCGACAGGGTCAGTCTCCGAGCAGTACTTC CASSAATGSVSEQYF
TRBJ2-1 NA many TRBV24-1 TGTGCCACCAGTGACCATAAGTGGAGGGGACCTGACAATGAGCAGTTCTTC CATSDHKWRGPDNEQFF
TRBJ2-3 TRBD2 many TRBV9 TGTGCCAGCAGCATCATAAGCGGGGGGGCGTCGGATACGCAGTATTTT CASSIISGGASDTQYF
TRBJ2-7 TRBD2 NA TRBV4-2 TGTGCCAGCAGCCAATTTGAACTAGCGGGAGGTTACTACGAGCAGTACTTC CASSQFELAGGYYEQYF
TRBJ1-6 NA many TRBV2 TGTGCCAGCAGTGAAACCGAGAGAGCTTCACCCCTCCACTTT CASSETERASPLHF
TRBJ2-7 TRBD1 NA TRBV6-1 TGTGCCAGCAGTGCAGACCGGGACAGGGTCTCCGAGCAGTACTTC CASSADRDRVSEQYF
TRBJ2-1 TRBD1 NA TRBV20-1 TGCAGTGCCCCACGGGACAGGGACAATGAGCAGTTCTTC CSAPRDRDNEQFF
TRBJ1-4 TRBD1 NA TRBV6-2/TRBV6-3 TGTGCCAGCAGTCCGGACCCCGGGACAGGGGATGAAAAACTGTTTTTT CASSPDPGTGDEKLFF
TRBJ2-1 TRBD2 many TRBV6-4 TGTGCCAGCAGTGTTACTAGCGGGGTTACAAATGAGCAGTTCTTC CASSVTSGVTNEQFF
TRBJ2-1 TRBD2 many TRBV27 TGTGCCAGCGGCGCGGGAGGGCCCGACAATGAGCAGTTCTTC CASGAGGPDNEQFF
TRBJ2-7 TRBD2 NA TRBV27 TGTGCCAGCAGTTTGACCCAGACTAGCGGCTCCTACGAGCAGTACTTC CASSLTQTSGSYEQYF
TRBJ2-5 NA many TRBV12-3/TRBV12-4 TGTGCCAGCAGTCCCCCTTCGGAGACCCAGTACTTC CASSPPSETQYF
TRBJ2-3 TRBD2 few TRBV15 TGTGCCACCAGCAGAGATCCAATAGCGGGGCGGGCAGATACGCAGTATTTT CATSRDPIAGRADTQYF
TRBJ1-5 NA NA TRBV7-8 TGTGCCAGCAGCTTAGCGTCAGGACCCGGCAATCAGCCCCAGCATTTT CASSLASGPGNQPQHF
TRBJ2-1 NA NA TRBV7-8 TGTGCCAGCAGCTTAAGAAAGAACAATGAGCAGTTCTTC CASSLRKNNEQFF
TRBJ1-1 NA NA TRBV2 TGTGCCAGCCCCCGGAAGAACACTGAAGCTTTCTTT CASPRKNTEAFF
TRBJ2-3 TRBD2 many TRBV6-4 TGTGCCAGCGGAGAAGCGGGAGATGGCACAGATACGCAGTATTTT CASGEAGDGTDTQYF
TRBJ2-5 TRBD2 medium-sized TRBV4-1 TGCGCCAGCAGCCCGGGGGGTCAAGAGACCCAGTACTTC CASSPGGQETQYF
TRBJ2-7 TRBD1 few TRBV4-1 TGCGCCAGCAGCCCAGGGGGTGGGCAGGGCGAGCAGTACTTC CASSPGGGQGEQYF
TRBJ2-1 NA few TRBV11-3 TGTGCCAGCAGCGTCCGGGACACATACAATGAGCAGTTCTTC CASSVRDTYNEQFF
TRBJ2-3 NA few TRBV12-3/TRBV12-4 TGTGCCAGCAGTTTTCTGTTCACAGATACGCAGTATTTT CASSFLFTDTQYF
TRBJ2-1 NA few TRBV7-9 TGTGCCAGCAGCTTAGGAATGCGGGACAGCTCCTACAATGAGCAGTTCTTC CASSLGMRDSSYNEQFF
TRBJ2-3 NA few TRBV9 TGTGCCAGCAGCTCAGACTGGGGGAATACGCAGTATTTT CASSSDWGNTQYF
TRBJ2-5 TRBD2 many TRBV20-1 TGCAGTGCTTTCGGACTAGCGGGGGGGCGTGCGGAAAAAGAGACCCAGTACTTC CSAFGLAGGRAEKETQYF
TRBJ2-1 NA NA TRBV28 TGTGCCAGCAGACCCGGGACATTCTCCTACAATGAGCAGTTCTTC CASRPGTFSYNEQFF
TRBJ2-2 NA NA TRBV15 TGTGCCACCAGCAGAGATTCTTACGGGGAGCTGTTTTTT CATSRDSYGELFF
TRBJ2-2 NA NA TRBV12-3/TRBV12-4 TGTGCCAGCAGTTTTGAGGGGGGTAGGGGGGAGCTGTTTTTT CASSFEGGRGELFF
TRBJ1-3 NA many TRBV27 TGTGCCAGCAGTTCAAGCGTCTTCTCTGGAAACACCATATATTTT CASSSSVFSGNTIYF
TRBJ2-3 TRBD2 many TRBV9 TGTGCCAGCAGCGTGTACGGGCGGGGGGCCACAGATACGCAGTATTTT CASSVYGRGATDTQYF
TRBJ2-7 TRBD1 NA TRBV5-1 TGCGCCAGCAGCTTGGCGGACAGGGTCCCGTACTTC CASSLADRVPYF
TRBJ2-1 TRBD2 many TRBV20-1 TGCAGTGCTAGAGTGCCGGGGACTAGCCATTTGAGCTCCTACAATGAGCAGTTCTTC CSARVPGTSHLSSYNEQFF
TRBJ2-7 NA NA TRBV20-1 TGCAGTGCTAGAGAGCCGTCCGTTGGTCCCTACGAGCAGTACTTC CSAREPSVGPYEQYF
TRBJ2-1 TRBD2 many TRBV24-1 TGTGCCACCAGTGGCCCACTGACGGGAGGCACCTACAATGAGCAGTTCTTC CATSGPLTGGTYNEQFF
TRBJ2-3 TRBD2 NA TRBV4-1 TGCGCCAGCAGTACCCGGGAGGTAGCGGTAATAAGCACAGATACGCAGTATTTT CASSTREVAVISTDTQYF
TRBJ2-1 TRBD2 NA TRBV13 TGTGCCAGCAGCTTAGCGGAAGGACTAGCGGACGGGGAGGATGAGCAGTTCTTC CASSLAEGLADGEDEQFF
TRBJ2-1 NA NA TRBV25-1 TGTGCCAGCAGTGACAACTTCGGCCCGGCGAAGAATGAGCAGTTCTTC CASSDNFGPAKNEQFF
TRBJ2-1 NA NA TRBV29-1 TGCAGCGTTGAGAAGGGCGGAAACTACAATGAGCAGTTCTTC CSVEKGGNYNEQFF